This T cell receptor (beta chain) originates from a study of OX40 agonist ivuxolimab in advanced cancers. Across the whole study: Patients were treated with ivuxolimab, an agonistic anti-OX40 (CD134) antibody. Patients were dosed intravenously with ivuxolimab at 0.01 to 10 mg/kg every 2 weeks. Findings of the study overall: Among patients with partial responses at 0.1-3.0 mg/kg, clonal expansion was among the lowest.

The data were produced by immunoSEQ multiplex PCR, yet TCRdb's version contains in-frame clones alone and is incomplete. The sample has 34,000 or so clones; around nine tenths are singletons. This clone was seen only once. The target antigen is unknown. J was trimmed by 6 bases and V by 6 bases; bases with no gene match: 17. The germline V gene encodes CDR1 SQVTM and CDR2 ANQGSEA. This CDR3 comprises 16 residues. Autoimmune disease history or systemic immunosuppression was exclusionary. The sample was CD4+ or CD8+ T cells sorted from blood, taken in a trial of the OX40 agonist ivuxolimab. This sequence joins TRBV29-1 and TRBJ2-3, with 8 bases fitting TRBD2. This TCR came from an adult with an advanced solid tumor such as melanoma, head and neck, liver or kidney cancer. CDR3: CSVNDLLSGVPDTQYF. The CDR3 nucleotides are TGCAGCGTCAACGACCTACTTAGCGGGGTCCCCGATACGCAGTATTTT.